These 32 T cell receptor beta chains were all obtained from the same sample, sequenced in a study of T cells in Graves' hyperthyroidism and ophthalmopathy. RNA transcripts served as the template for amplifying TCR beta CDR3 regions. The HTBI primer set served for first-round RT-PCR of the TCR CDR3. TCRdb processed the multiplex PCR reads anew with MiXCR; each CDR3 protein has one entry. The sample gives some 300,000 distinct CDR3 sequences, approximately 18% of which show up once; just under 40% is in the top ten. Sequencing was performed on blood. The receptors shown here come from a man aged 45-65 years with Graves' ophthalmopathy.

The chain uses TRBV5-6 and TRBJ2-7; 7 nucleotides align to TRBD2. The V and J ends lost 0 bases and 4 bases, in that order; junction bases with no gene match: 4. The CDR3 contains 14 residues. Germline V lookup: CDR1 SGHDT, CDR2 YYEEEE. CDR3 nucleotide sequence: TGTGCCAGCAGCTTGGACCGGCGGGAGTACGAGCAGTACTTC. This encodes CASSLDRREYEQYF.

The rearrangement uses TRBV7-9 and TRBJ2-6; D call uncertain. The germline V gene has CDR1 SEHNR and CDR2 FQNEAQ (reference sequence). The V end was cut by 7 bases, the J end by 0 bases, with 4 bases between. The CDR3 length is 13 residues. The CDR3 loop reads CASTRSGANVLTF. CDR3 nucleotide sequence: TGTGCCAGCACTCGCTCTGGGGCCAACGTCCTGACTTTC.

This chain uses TRBV5-1 with TRBJ2-3; D could derive from TRBD1 or TRBD2 (5 bases each). V shed 0 bases and J shed 4 bases, with 15 bases lying between them. Germline-derived CDR1 and CDR2 are SGHRS and YFSETQ. This CDR3 is built from 16 residues. Here the CDR3 reads CASSLGGTRGADTQYF. CDR3 nucleotides: TGCGCCAGCAGCTTGGGTGGGACCCGAGGGGCAGATACGCAGTATTTT.

This clonotype was observed a handful of times. V and J are TRBV28 and TRBJ2-4; 8 bases are a match to TRBD1. The trim removed 5 bases at V and 4 bases at J, leaving 7 bases unmatched. Germline loops: CDR1 MDHEN, CDR2 SYDVKM. The CDR3 is made up of 15 amino acids. In DNA form, the CDR3 reads TGTGCCAGCAGTCCCCGGGACAGGCCAAAAAACATTCAGTACTTC. This encodes CASSPRDRPKNIQYF.

This clonotype appeared many times. The genes are TRBV20-1 and TRBJ2-5; the D gene is possibly TRBD2 (5 bases). The germline V gene encodes CDR1 DFQATT and CDR2 SNEGSKA (reference sequence). Trimming removed 3 bases from V and 1 base from J, with 9 bases in between. The CDR3 covers 13 residues. In DNA form, the CDR3 reads TGCAGTGCTAGCCAAGCGGCCCAAGAGACCCAGTACTTC. It specifies CSASQAAQETQYF.

In this sample, this clonotype turned up many times. This chain joins TRBV9 and TRBJ2-6, with 9 bases matching TRBD1. V lost 8 bases to trimming and J lost 3 bases; unmatched junction nucleotides: 9. The CDR3 is 16 residues long. Per the germline V gene, CDR1 is SGDLS and CDR2 is YYNGEE. In DNA, the CDR3 is TGTGCCAGTGAACCGGGACAGGGTTATGGGGCCAACGTCCTGACTTTC. Protein product: CASEPGQGYGANVLTF.

The chain recombines TRBV11-2 with TRBJ2-7, with TRBD2 matching over 7 bases. The trim removed 7 bases at V and 3 bases at J, leaving 12 bases unmatched. Germline V gene data show CDR1 as SGHAT and CDR2 as FQNNGV. This CDR3 spans 15 amino acids. The CDR3 sequence: CASTTSVQRDYEQYF. In DNA, the CDR3 is TGTGCCAGCACCACATCCGTCCAGCGGGACTACGAGCAGTACTTC.

V is TRBV6-1 and J is TRBJ2-7; D tentatively fits TRBD1 or TRBD2 (5 bases each). Germline values: CDR1 MNHNS, CDR2 SASEGT. CDR3 length equals 15 residues. Trimming took off 2 bases at V and 3 bases at J, with 14 bases between the two ends. The CDR3 reads CASSETWDPIYEQYF. The CDR3 DNA is TGTGCCAGCAGTGAAACCTGGGACCCAATCTACGAGCAGTACTTC.

This clonotype was detected ten times or more. The chain uses TRBV3-1 and TRBJ1-2; no reliable D call. V shed 0 bases and J shed 7 bases, with 6 bases lying between them. The CDR3 runs to 12 residues. Germline loops: CDR1 LGHDT, CDR2 YNNKEL (reference sequence). This CDR3 reads CASSQDIRGYTF. The CDR3 DNA reads as TGTGCCAGCAGCCAAGATATTCGTGGCTACACCTTC.

The rearrangement uses TRBV5-1 and TRBJ2-5; D is possibly TRBD1 or TRBD2 (5 bases each). This CDR3 has 11 amino acids. V was cut by 10 bases and J by 2 bases, with 9 bases left in between. Germline V gives CDR1 SGHRS, CDR2 YFSETQ. In nucleotides, the CDR3 is TGCGCCGTCAGGGAGCAAGAGACCCAGTACTTC. It yields the protein CAVREQETQYF.

The rearrangement joins TRBV20-1 to TRBJ1-2, with 9 bases identical to TRBD1. Trimming at V came to 5 bases and at J to 0 bases, leaving 7 bases not matched to a gene. CDR1 and CDR2 from the germline V gene are DFQATT and SNEGSKA (reference sequence). This CDR3 region has 15 residues. Written as DNA, the CDR3 is TGCAGTGCTGGTGACAGGGGGATCCCTAACTATGGCTACACCTTC. It codes for CSAGDRGIPNYGYTF.

This clonotype was counted a few times. The chain carries TRBV9 and TRBJ2-7, with D possibly matching TRBD2 (7 bases). CDR3 length: 15 residues. The V end lost 4 bases, the J end lost 3 bases, and 17 bases lay between the germline ends. CDR1 and CDR2 from the germline V gene are SGDLS and YYNGEE. The CDR3: CASSPRGGGVYEQYF. The CDR3 bases are TGTGCCAGCAGCCCGAGGGGGGGGGGCGTCTACGAGCAGTACTTC.

The genes are TRBV7-9 and TRBJ2-3; D ambiguous. V was shortened by 4 bases and J by 1 base, with 9 bases between the two germline ends. The CDR3 is made up of 14 amino acids. Per the germline V gene, CDR1 is SEHNR and CDR2 is FQNEAQ (reference sequence). The CDR3 nucleotides are TGTGCCAGCAGCTCTACGGACGGCACAGATACGCAGTATTTT. Translation gives CASSSTDGTDTQYF.

This clonotype was seen ten or more times. The rearrangement uses TRBV5-1 and TRBJ1-2; D gene ambiguous. The CDR3 is 9 amino acids. V lost 1 base and J lost 10, with 2 bases in between. CDR1 SGHRS and CDR2 YFSETQ come from the germline V gene. CDR3 protein: CASSLSYTF. The CDR3 DNA reads TGCGCCAGCAGCTTGTCCTACACCTTC. Based on the CDR3 plus reference TRBV5-1 and TRBJ1-2, the full variable domain is KAGVTQTPRYLIKTRGQQVTLSCSPISGHRSVSWYQQTPGQGLQFLFEYFSETQRNKGNFPGRFSGRQFSNSRSEMNVSTLELGDSALYLCASSLSYTFGSGTRLTVV.

This clonotype was recorded at least ten times. The chain recombines TRBV20-1 with TRBJ2-7, with 11 positions matching TRBD2. The CDR3 is 16 amino acids. The J segment lost 2 bases and the V segment lost 6 bases, leaving 12 bases of the junction unmatched. The V gene's germline CDR1 is DFQATT and CDR2 SNEGSKA (reference sequence). The DNA for the CDR3 is TGCAGTGCCCCCATATCGACTAGCGGGAAGACCTACGAGCAGTACTTC. Protein product: CSAPISTSGKTYEQYF.

This clonotype was picked up many times. J is TRBJ2-1 and V is TRBV11-2; a weak D match, TRBD2 (6 bases). The ends were cut back, 5 bases at V and 7 bases at J, with 18 bases in the middle. The CDR3 spans 15 residues. CDR1 and CDR2 (germline): SGHAT, FQNNGV. CDR3 sequence reads: CASSPLAEGGNEQFF. In nucleotides, the CDR3 is TGTGCCAGCAGCCCCCTTGCGGAGGGAGGTAATGAGCAGTTCTTC.

This clonotype was observed many times. The rearrangement uses TRBV5-1 and TRBJ2-1; 9 nucleotides line up with TRBD2. CDR1 is SGHRS and CDR2 is YFSETQ in the germline V gene. The CDR3 has 15 amino acids. With V trimmed by 5 bases and J by 9 bases, 12 bases remained unmatched. For the CDR3, the DNA is TGCGCCAGCAGAGTAATAGCGGGAGTAGACGGTGAGCAGTTCTTC. Its translation: CASRVIAGVDGEQFF.

This rearrangement joins TRBV20-1 to TRBJ2-2; unclear D gene. With 6 bases removed from V and 0 bases from J, the gap between germline ends came to 17 bases. Germline loops: CDR1 DFQATT, CDR2 SNEGSKA (reference sequence). The CDR3 extends over 16 amino acids. CDR3 protein: CSAPDRAYSNTGELFF. The CDR3 bases are TGCAGTGCCCCCGATCGGGCGTACTCGAACACCGGGGAGCTGTTTTTT.

This clonotype was detected once. Since a much larger clone is just one base distant, this may be a read error. The chain carries TRBV12-3 or TRBV12-4 and TRBJ2-7, with TRBD1 as a possible D gene (6 bases). This CDR3 is built from 14 residues. DNA of the CDR3: TGTGCCAGCAGTACCCAACAGGGCCCCTACGAGCGGTACTTC. Encoded protein: CASSTQQGPYERYF.

The chain employs TRBV6-1 and TRBJ1-4, with D unclear. V lost 6 bases to trimming and J lost 4 bases, with 9 bases between them. CDR3 length: 13 amino acids. CDR1 and CDR2 from the germline V gene are MNHNS and SASEGT. This CDR3 reads CASSHGRNEKLFF. CDR3 nucleotides: TGTGCCAGCAGCCACGGGCGTAATGAAAAACTGTTTTTT.

Ten or more counts support this clonotype. The chain couples TRBV2 to TRBJ1-6; D is perhaps TRBD1 (5 bases). The CDR3 has 13 amino acids. CDR1 is SNHLY and CDR2 is FYNNEI in the germline V gene. V was cut by 9 bases and J by 8 bases, with 14 bases left in between. The CDR3 here is CASYRDGDSPLHF. DNA of the CDR3: TGTGCCAGTTACCGGGACGGAGATTCACCCCTCCACTTT.

About this clonotype itself: At one boundary the junction diverges from the germline segment, which might be a read error. The chain carries TRBV20-1 and TRBJ1-4; 7 bases align to TRBD1. The CDR3 totals 14 residues. CDR1 DFQATT and CDR2 SNEGSKA come from the germline V gene (reference sequence). Here the CDR3 DNA reads TGCAGTGCTAGCCGAGGGGGCGAAGGTGAAAAACTGCTTTTT. Translated: CSASRGGEGEKLLF.

This rearrangement joins TRBV27 to TRBJ2-6, with D unclear. The CDR3 extends over 16 amino acids. The germline CDR1 and CDR2 sequences are MNHEY and SMNVEV (reference sequence). The V and J ends lost 0 bases and 2 bases respectively, with 8 bases between them. The CDR3 is CASSLSRRAGANVLTF. The CDR3, as DNA: TGTGCCAGCAGTTTATCCAGACGGGCTGGGGCCAACGTCCTGACTTTC.

This clonotype showed up many times. This chain uses TRBV28 with TRBJ2-7, with TRBD2 as a possible D gene (5 bases). Trimming took off 6 bases at V and 2 bases at J, with 32 bases between the two ends. In germline, CDR1 is MDHEN, CDR2 SYDVKM. This CDR3 region has 20 residues. CDR3 DNA sequence: TGTGCCAGCAGCCACCCCCGGATTAGCTTCAGGACTGCTGGTACCTACGAGCAGTACTTC. This codes for CASSHPRISFRTAGTYEQYF.

The gene calls are TRBV2 and TRBJ2-7; 10 bases match TRBD2. This CDR3 comprises 15 residues. V dropped 2 bases and J dropped 1; count of bases not matched to a gene: 2. Per the germline V gene, CDR1 is SNHLY and CDR2 is FYNNEI. The CDR3 loop reads CASSELAGDSYEQYF. The CDR3 DNA sequence: TGTGCCAGCAGTGAACTAGCGGGAGATTCCTACGAGCAGTACTTC.

The chain couples TRBV11-2 to TRBJ2-1, with 8 bases fitting TRBD2. Unmatched junction bases numbered 7, after V lost 3 bases and J lost 0 bases. This CDR3 region has 17 residues. Looked up from germline, CDR1 is SGHAT and CDR2 is FQNNGV. This chain's CDR3 is CASSFGRDSSSYNEQFF. CDR3 in DNA: TGTGCCAGCAGCTTCGGGAGGGACTCGAGCTCCTACAATGAGCAGTTCTTC.

V is TRBV27 and J is TRBJ2-7, with 7 nucleotides matching TRBD1. V dropped 7 bases and J dropped 0; count of bases not matched to a gene: 12. Germline CDR1 is MNHEY and CDR2 is SMNVEV (reference sequence). This CDR3 comprises 16 residues. CDR3 protein: CASIASNRGRSYEQYF. For the CDR3, the DNA is TGTGCCAGCATAGCTTCGAACAGGGGTCGCTCCTACGAGCAGTACTTC.

Many counts were recorded for this clonotype. The genes are TRBV3-1 and TRBJ2-5; the D gene is possibly TRBD1 (6 bases). Looked up from germline, CDR1 is LGHDT and CDR2 is YNNKEL (reference sequence). Trimming shortened V by 2 bases and J by 2 bases, and 12 bases separated the two germline ends. CDR3 length: 15 residues. Here the CDR3 DNA reads TGTGCCAGCAGCCAAAACGGACAGTCACAAGAGACCCAGTACTTC. It is translated as CASSQNGQSQETQYF.

The V and J genes are TRBV20-1 and TRBJ1-5; the match to TRBD1 covers 10 bases. Germline CDR1 and CDR2: DFQATT and SNEGSKA (reference sequence). The ends lost 3 bases at V and 2 bases at J; junction bases unmatched: 4. This CDR3 has 15 amino acids. This chain's CDR3 is CSASFGTGGNQPQHF. In DNA form, the CDR3 reads TGCAGTGCTAGTTTCGGGACAGGGGGCAATCAGCCCCAGCATTTT.

V gene TRBV6-2 or TRBV6-3 combines with J gene TRBJ2-7; maybe TRBD2 (5 bases). The DNA end lines up better with TRBJ2-1; the J call may be wrong. The germline V gene has CDR1 MNHEY and CDR2 SVGEGT. CDR3 length: 16 amino acids. In DNA, the CDR3 is TGTGCCAGCAGTCCACCCCTGCGTCACTTAGCGTACGAGCAGTTCTTC. It specifies CASSPPLRHLAYEQFF.

V is TRBV7-3 and J is TRBJ2-3, with D possibly being TRBD2 (6 bases). Germline V lookup: CDR1 SGHTA, CDR2 FQGTGA. The CDR3 spans 18 residues. V was clipped by 5 bases and J by 0 bases, with 21 bases between them. DNA for the CDR3: TGTGCCAGCAGCCAAGTTCCACAAATCGGAGGGAGCACAGATACGCAGTATTTT. Residues: CASSQVPQIGGSTDTQYF.

This clonotype has ten or more counts. The rearrangement joins TRBV20-1 to TRBJ2-1; 13 bases align to TRBD2. Germline V CDR1 and CDR2: DFQATT, SNEGSKA (reference sequence). The CDR3 is 18 residues long. Trimming removed 3 bases from V and 6 bases from J; junction bases left unmatched: 14. This CDR3 is CSASWTSGRLGLANEQFF. The CDR3 DNA is TGCAGTGCTAGCTGGACTAGCGGGAGACTGGGCTTAGCCAATGAGCAGTTCTTC.